One and the same sample provided the 20 T cell receptor beta chains below, sequenced in a study of blood T cells in healthy people across ages. PCR was performed a second time for roughly 7 to 12 cycles using a sample-barcoded 5' primer and a J-beta primer mix. TCRdb reanalysed the 5' RACE reads using MiXCR and keeps one entry per CDR3 protein. The profile shows some 1,000,000 distinct CDR3 sequences, about 25% of them singletons. These data are also associated with another study on T cells of mothers and their children.

The sequencing input was blood. These receptors came from a girl aged 2 to 10 in good health.

This clonotype has ten or more counts. V and J are TRBV27 and TRBJ1-5; D is unresolved. Germline-derived CDR1 and CDR2 are MNHEY and SMNVEV (reference sequence). Trimming removed 3 bases from V and 1 base from J, with 10 bases in between. The CDR3 contains 15 residues. CDR3 DNA: TGTGCCAGCAGTTTGGGGTTGGGGAGCAATCAGCCCCAGCATTTT. Amino acids: CASSLGLGSNQPQHF.

V usage is TRBV6-2 or TRBV6-3 and J usage is TRBJ1-3; 8 nucleotides match TRBD1. The CDR3 is 16 residues long. V lost 2 bases to trimming and J lost 0 bases; unmatched junction nucleotides: 3. Germline-derived CDR1 and CDR2 are MNHEY and SVGEGT. CDR3 in DNA: TGTGCCAGCAGTTACCCGGACAGGGTCTCTGGAAACACCATATATTTT. Translated, it gives CASSYPDRVSGNTIYF.

The CDR3 region is CSVSLTNSVGEQYF. Written as DNA, the CDR3 is TGCAGCGTTTCCTTGACTAATAGCGTAGGCGAGCAGTACTTC. The rearrangement uses TRBV29-1 and TRBJ2-7; the D gene is possibly TRBD2 (5 bases). The CDR3 covers 14 residues. V was shortened by 5 bases and J by 6 bases, with 20 bases between the two germline ends. CDR1 is SQVTM and CDR2 is ANQGSEA in the germline V gene.

V and J are TRBV7-2 and TRBJ1-2; tentative D call: TRBD1 (5 bases). Between the trimmed V and J ends, which lost 6 bases and 5 bases, there was a span of 16 bases. The CDR3 covers 14 residues. CDR1 and CDR2 (germline): SGHTA, FQGNSA. The CDR3 DNA is TGTGCCAGCAGTTACGTTCCTTGGGGGTATGGCTACACCTTC. Amino acids: CASSYVPWGYGYTF.

This chain links TRBV7-9 with TRBJ1-1; tentatively, D is TRBD1 (6 bases). Germline-derived CDR1 and CDR2 are SEHNR and FQNEAQ (reference sequence). The CDR3 totals 17 residues. The V gene lost 4 bases and the J gene lost 0 bases, with 18 bases spanning the gap. The CDR3 protein is CASSSSPGQHLNTEAFF. The CDR3 DNA follows: TGTGCCAGCAGCTCCTCCCCTGGACAGCATTTGAACACTGAAGCTTTCTTT.

CDR3 bases: TGCAGTGCCCGGACAGGGATCACAGATACGCAGTATTTT. Amino acid sequence: CSARTGITDTQYF. The chain is built from TRBV20-1 and TRBJ2-3; TRBD1 matches 8 bases. CDR1 and CDR2 (germline): DFQATT, SNEGSKA (reference sequence). The CDR3 runs 13 residues. J was trimmed by 2 bases and V by 6 bases; bases with no gene match: 4.

The rearrangement joins TRBV6-5 to TRBJ1-1, with a possible D match to TRBD1 (5 bases). V lost 3 bases, J lost 5 bases, and 13 bases lay in between. Germline CDR1 MNHEY, CDR2 SVGAGI. There are 14 residues in the CDR3. In DNA, the CDR3 is TGTGCCAGCAGTTATCGAAGACAGCAAACTGAAGCTTTCTTT. This encodes CASSYRRQQTEAFF.

This clonotype has more than one count but fewer than ten. One junction end does not reproduce the germline sequence, and a read error may be involved. The J gene is TRBJ2-1, the V gene TRBV3-1; D gene uncertain. The CDR3 is made up of 15 amino acids. Germline V CDR1 and CDR2: LGHDT, YNNKEL (reference sequence). The CDR3 region is CASSQGVETKILIAF. For the CDR3, the DNA is TGTGCCAGCAGCCAAGGAGTAGAAACCAAGATTCTAATAGCCTTC.

The chain recombines TRBV11-2 with TRBJ2-4; TRBD2 might be the D (6 bases). The CDR3 spans 19 residues. The V end lost 0 bases, the J end lost 0 bases, and 18 bases lay between the germline ends. CDR1 and CDR2 from the germline V gene are SGHAT and FQNNGV. The CDR3 region has the DNA TGTGCCAGCAGCTTAGATAATGGGACTCAACGGCTAGCCAAAAACATTCAGTACTTC. Translating gives CASSLDNGTQRLAKNIQYF. The entire variable domain, with the rest obtained from reference TRBV11-2 and TRBJ2-4, is as follows: EAGVAQSPRYKIIEKRQSVAFWCNPISGHATLYWYQQILGQGPKLLIQFQNNGVVDDSQLPKDRFSAERLKGVDSTLKIQPAKLEDSAVYLCASSLDNGTQRLAKNIQYFGAGTRLSVL.

In regard to this clonotype: Compared with germline, one end of the junction differs, possibly owing to a read error. The V call is TRBV3-1, the J call TRBJ2-5, with unresolved D. CDR3 length equals 16 residues. Germline V gene lookup returns CDR1 LGHDT and CDR2 YNNKEL (reference sequence). The CDR3 region has the DNA TGTGCCAGCAGGCAAGTCTTCCCGATACTCCAAGAGACCCAGTACTTC. Its translation is CASRQVFPILQETQYF.

This chain uses TRBV27 with TRBJ1-4; the D is unclear. Germline V gene sequence: CDR1 MNHEY, CDR2 SMNVEV (reference sequence). V lost 5 bases and J lost 8, with 9 bases in between. The CDR3 extends over 12 amino acids. CDR3 residues: CASSGMEEKLFF. For the CDR3, the DNA is TGTGCCAGCAGTGGAATGGAGGAAAAACTGTTTTTT.

This clonotype was seen only a few times. The chain employs TRBV2 and TRBJ2-5; D possibly uses TRBD1 or TRBD2 (5 bases each). The end of the DNA fits TRBJ2-7 better, so the J call may be wrong. Germline V gene lookup returns CDR1 SNHLY and CDR2 FYNNEI. The CDR3 totals 13 residues. The CDR3 region has the DNA TGTGCCAGCAAAGGGACCGCGGCTTACGAGCAGTACTTC. Encoded protein: CASKGTAAYEQYF.

This sequence joins TRBV12-3 or TRBV12-4 and TRBJ1-2; the match to TRBD1 covers 9 bases. V was pared by 5 bases and J by 13 bases, with 8 bases of the junction left unmatched. CDR3 size: 12 residues. The CDR3 nucleotides are TGTGCCAGCAGTCGGGGACAGGGACACGTCACCTTC. Translating gives CASSRGQGHVTF.

The table lists this clonotype with a few counts. V is TRBV4-2 and J is TRBJ1-4; a possible D gene is TRBD1 (5 bases). The CDR3 length is 15 residues. The germline V gene encodes CDR1 LGHNA and CDR2 YNFKEQ. Trimming left V 9 bases short and J 6 bases short, with 20 bases between. CDR3 sequence reads: CASTPREGGDEKLFF. The CDR3 DNA follows: TGTGCCAGTACCCCCAGGGAGGGAGGAGATGAAAAACTGTTTTTT.

This clonotype was detected a few times. The chain combines TRBV12-3 or TRBV12-4 with TRBJ2-2; 7 bases are a match to TRBD1. The CDR3 runs to 16 residues. Trimming cost V 7 bases and J 3 bases; bases outside gene matches: 11. CDR3 nucleotide sequence: TGTGCCAGCACCTCCGGGACAGTGATTTACACCGGGGAGCTGTTTTTT. It codes for CASTSGTVIYTGELFF.

V usage is TRBV5-5 and J usage is TRBJ2-3; 8 bases match TRBD1. Germline V CDR1 and CDR2: SGHKS, YYEKEE (reference sequence). After removal of 3 bases from V and 5 bases from J, the junction contained 5 bases not matched to a gene. The CDR3 loop spans 14 amino acids. CDR3 residues: CASSYGQGKDTQYF. CDR3 sequence (DNA): TGTGCCAGCAGCTATGGACAGGGTAAAGATACGCAGTATTTT. Full variable domain (remainder filled in from reference TRBV5-5 and TRBJ2-3): DAGVTQSPTHLIKTRGQQVTLRCSPISGHKSVSWYQQVLGQGPQFIFQYYEKEERGRGNFPDRFSARQFPNYSSELNVNALLLGDSALYLCASSYGQGKDTQYFGPGTRLTVL.

This clonotype was seen only a few times. This chain joins TRBV28 and TRBJ2-1; 14 positions agree with TRBD2. The J call is uncertain, as TRBJ2-7 better fits the DNA end. Germline V lookup: CDR1 MDHEN, CDR2 SYDVKM. The CDR3 has 17 residues. DNA for the CDR3: TGTGCCAGCAGCTACGGACTAGCGGGAGGATTGTTCTACGAGCAGTACTTC. Its translation is CASSYGLAGGLFYEQYF.

This clonotype was found a few times. The chain recombines TRBV12-3 or TRBV12-4 with TRBJ2-5; D might be TRBD1 (6 bases). V was cut by 6 bases and J by 2 bases, with 19 bases left in between. This CDR3 region has 16 residues. CDR3 loop: CASRNHIQGYQETQYF. The CDR3 nucleotides read TGTGCCAGCAGAAACCATATCCAGGGGTATCAAGAGACCCAGTACTTC.

The rearrangement uses TRBV28 and TRBJ2-3, with D hard to call. Trimming cost V 2 bases and J 10 bases, with 13 bases left between them. Germline V lookup: CDR1 MDHEN, CDR2 SYDVKM. The CDR3 contains 13 residues. This chain's CDR3 is CASSLRTSLAQYF. Written as DNA, the CDR3 is TGTGCCAGCAGTTTACGGACCTCACTTGCGCAGTATTTT.

This rearrangement joins TRBV21-1 to TRBJ2-7; the listed D gene, TRBD1, was not tested against the DNA. TRBV21-1 is described as a pseudogene. CDR3 length: 16 amino acids. In DNA, the CDR3 is TGTGCCAGCAAGACAAGTACAGGGGGCGCTTCCTACGAGCAGTACTTC. Translation: CASKTSTGGASYEQYF.